The sequence of this T cell receptor (beta chain) was determined in a study of shared clonotypes between healthy human individuals. Study details: Every donor yielded three CD4 naive, three CD4 memory, two CD8 naive and one CD8 memory plate.

This clone has a single count. The CDR3 is 14 amino acids. From germline, CDR1 is SGHTA and CDR2 FQGNSA. After removal of 5 bases from V and 15 bases from J, the junction contained 17 bases not matched to a gene. The authors ran the assay at deep level. Produced via immunoSEQ multiplex PCR; TCRdb's table is partial and in-frame only. The table has about 2.3 million clones, more than 80% seen once; the top ten hold under 0.45%. None of the donors, who were healthy HIV-negative adults, had recently had acute infections or vaccinations. This receptor was identified in a man aged 18 to 29 in good health. Some clones in this sample may be carry-over from other donors' samples. The chain couples TRBV7-2 to TRBJ2-3; 7 bases line up with TRBD2. Sequencing was performed on naive CD4+ T cells from PBMCs. As for subset: CD45RA+ positively selected. CDR3 region: CASSQTYYSGSAYF. CDR3 sequence (DNA): TGTGCCAGCAGCCAGACTTATTATAGCGGGTCAGCATATTTT.